Listed below are T cell receptor beta chains from one sample, sequenced in a study of cytomegalovirus exposure and HLA in healthy donors. Assay used: immunoSEQ multiplex PCR; TCRdb lists only in-frame clones, some missing. The profile shows just over 150,000 clones, approximately 81% of them singletons. The source material was PBMCs. The receptors here all came from a man between 18 and 29 years old in good health and CMV-seronegative. Both conserved end residues are part of each CDR3. A D gene is named only where the DNA matches it firmly. The size of a clone is reported for some rows only, either as once, few or many, or as a class for expanded clones.

TRBJ1-2,TRBV6-1,TRBD1,.,CASSEALRRGLNYGYTF,TGTGCCAGCAGTGAAGCGCTTCGGAGGGGGCTTAACTATGGCTACACCTTC
TRBJ1-1,TRBV12-5,TRBD1,.,CASGSTGRTEAFF,TGTGCTAGTGGTTCGACAGGGAGGACTGAAGCTTTCTTT
TRBJ2-7,TRBV7-9,.,.,CASSLGATYEQYF,TGTGCCAGCAGCTTAGGGGCTACCTACGAGCAGTACTTC
TRBJ1-1,TRBV4-1,.,.,CASSQGPGIGEAFF,TGCGCCAGCAGCCAAGGGCCAGGGATCGGTGAAGCTTTCTTT
TRBJ1-2,TRBV2,TRBD1,.,CASSDSGTGIYGYTF,TGTGCCAGCAGTGACTCCGGGACAGGGATCTATGGCTACACCTTC
TRBJ1-4,TRBV20-1,.,.,CSARTEELFF,TGCAGTGCTAGAACCGAGGAACTGTTTTTT
TRBJ2-7,TRBV7-3,.,.,CASSTGPGEQYF,TGTGCCAGCAGCACAGGGCCGGGTGAGCAGTACTTC
TRBJ2-7,TRBV6-5,.,few,CASSFGGTDYEQYF,TGTGCCAGCAGTTTCGGAGGGACGGACTACGAGCAGTACTTC
TRBJ1-2,TRBV4-3,.,once,CASSQDLTVIPYGYTF,TGCGCCAGCAGCCAAGATCTGACAGTGATACCCTATGGCTACACCTTC
TRBJ1-5,TRBV19,.,once,CASSIRRGGSPQHF,TGTGCCAGTAGTATACGGAGGGGGGGTTCGCCCCAGCATTTT
TRBJ2-3,TRBV2,.,.,CVSGQITDTQYF,TGTGTCAGCGGACAGATCACAGATACGCAGTATTTT
TRBJ1-5,TRBV6-1,TRBD1,.,CASSARQGARFQPQHF,TGTGCCAGCAGTGCACGACAGGGGGCTCGTTTTCAGCCCCAGCATTTT
TRBJ1-2,TRBV7-2,TRBD1,.,CASSFDRGRSGYTF,TGTGCCAGCAGCTTTGACAGGGGGAGGAGTGGCTACACCTTC
TRBJ2-1,TRBV19,TRBD2,.,CASSIDGGGYNEQFF,TGTGCCAGTAGTATAGATGGCGGGGGCTACAATGAGCAGTTCTTC
TRBJ1-1,TRBV10-3,TRBD1,.,CATIDRANTEAFF,TGTGCCACAATAGACAGGGCGAACACTGAAGCTTTCTTT
TRBJ2-7,TRBV6-5,.,.,CASSNGEGYEQYF,TGTGCCAGCAGCAACGGGGAAGGGTACGAGCAGTACTTC
TRBJ2-2,TRBV4-3,.,.,CASSQEAGTGAGELFF,TGCGCCAGCAGCCAAGAAGCAGGGACTGGGGCCGGGGAGCTGTTTTTT
TRBJ1-5,TRBV28,.,few,CASSFPSGGPQHF,TGTGCCAGCAGTTTCCCCTCCGGTGGGCCCCAGCATTTT
TRBJ1-1,TRBV27,.,once,CASSGETSNTEAFF,TGTGCCAGCAGTGGCGAGACATCGAACACTGAAGCTTTCTTT
TRBJ1-4,TRBV5-5,TRBD1,few,CASRQGLDEKLFF,TGTGCCAGTCGACAGGGTCTGGATGAAAAACTGTTTTTT
TRBJ2-7,TRBV6-1,TRBD2,.,CASSDPVWGTSGYYEQYF,TGTGCCAGCAGTGATCCGGTGTGGGGGACTAGCGGTTACTACGAGCAGTACTTC
TRBJ1-1,TRBV5-1,.,.,CASSLAGGRTMNTEAFF,TGCGCCAGCAGCTTGGCCGGGGGTCGAACCATGAACACTGAAGCTTTCTTT
TRBJ2-3,TRBV6-4,TRBD1,.,CASSDPQGVTDTQYF,TGTGCCAGCAGTGACCCCCAGGGGGTAACAGATACGCAGTATTTT
TRBJ2-7,TRBV5-6,.,few,CASSPGHTYEQYF,TGTGCCAGCAGTCCAGGACACACCTACGAGCAGTACTTC
TRBJ2-7,TRBV7-9,TRBD2,.,CASSPTGPALAGGLYEQYF,TGTGCCAGCAGCCCCACGGGGCCCGCCCTAGCGGGGGGTCTCTACGAGCAGTACTTC
TRBJ1-2,TRBV2,.,.,CASSEVVGQGYTF,TGTGCCAGCAGTGAAGTGGTGGGCCAAGGCTACACCTTC
TRBJ2-7,TRBV4-1,.,.,CASSQITGVGFNFYEQYF,TGCGCCAGCAGCCAAATAACGGGAGTGGGCTTTAATTTCTACGAGCAGTACTTC
TRBJ2-2,TRBV11-3,.,once,CASSFSTGPGELFF,TGTGCCAGCAGCTTCTCAACGGGTCCGGGGGAGCTGTTTTTT
TRBJ1-2,TRBV5-1,.,.,CASSPGGNYGYTF,TGCGCCAGCAGCCCGGGAGGGAATTATGGCTACACCTTC
TRBJ2-7,TRBV18,.,few,CASSPPIATYEQYF,TGTGCCAGCTCACCACCGATAGCTACCTACGAGCAGTACTTC
TRBJ2-5,TRBV30,TRBD2,.,CAWTLGGDGETQYF,TGTGCCTGGACTCTGGGAGGGGATGGGGAGACCCAGTACTTC
TRBJ1-4,TRBV6-6,.,.,CASSYSNRDSEKLFF,TGTGCCAGCAGTTACTCGAACAGGGATTCTGAAAAACTGTTTTTT
TRBJ1-5,TRBV19,.,few,CASSRDKNQPQHF,TGTGCCAGTAGCCGGGACAAGAATCAGCCCCAGCATTTT
TRBJ1-4,TRBV6-5,.,.,CASSYSGLNEKLFF,TGTGCCAGCAGTTATTCAGGGCTTAATGAAAAACTGTTTTTT
TRBJ2-5,TRBV14,.,few,CASSRWAGPRETQYF,TGTGCCAGCAGCCGGTGGGCGGGACCTCGTGAGACCCAGTACTTC
TRBJ1-5,TRBV19,.,.,CASTLIGGVYQPQHF,TGTGCCAGTACCCTTATTGGGGGGGTTTATCAGCCCCAGCATTTT
TRBJ2-7,TRBV28,.,.,CASRSAVSYEQYF,TGTGCCAGCAGATCGGCGGTCTCCTACGAGCAGTACTTC
TRBJ2-1,TRBV28,TRBD2,.,CASSVTSGGYNEQFF,TGTGCCAGCAGTGTGACTAGCGGGGGCTACAATGAGCAGTTCTTC
TRBJ2-1,TRBV29-1,TRBD1,.,CSVDRAGGFYNEQFF,TGCAGCGTTGATAGGGCAGGGGGCTTTTACAATGAGCAGTTCTTC
TRBJ2-2,TRBV10-3,TRBD1,.,CATYTGQGGTGELFF,TGTGCCACTTACACGGGACAGGGGGGGACCGGGGAGCTGTTTTTT
TRBJ2-7,TRBV7-9,.,few,CASSFGGGATYEQYF,TGTGCCAGCAGCTTCGGAGGGGGGGCCACCTACGAGCAGTACTTC
TRBJ1-5,TRBV28,.,.,CASRGWNSNQPQHF,TGTGCCAGCCGAGGGTGGAATAGCAATCAGCCCCAGCATTTT
TRBJ1-5,TRBV18,.,.,CASSPERSGTLYSNQPQHF,TGTGCCAGCTCACCAGAACGATCCGGGACACTTTATAGCAATCAGCCCCAGCATTTT
TRBJ2-7,TRBV18,.,.,CASSPSGNEQYF,TGTGCCAGCTCACCTTCCGGTAACGAGCAGTACTTC
TRBJ1-1,TRBV7-3,TRBD1,.,CASSYPGRGLWNTEAFF,TGTGCCAGCAGCTACCCGGGCAGGGGGCTTTGGAACACTGAAGCTTTCTTT